The rows below give T cell receptor beta chains drawn from one sample of a study of T cells in Graves' hyperthyroidism and ophthalmopathy. In TCRdb, the multiplex PCR reads were re-called with MiXCR into one record per CDR3 protein. The data show 300,000 to 450,000 distinct CDR3 sequences, with about a sixth seen just once and 34% held by the top ten. The material sequenced was blood. These receptors originate from a woman in her twenties or thirties with Graves' hyperthyroidism that later progressed to Graves' ophthalmopathy. The CDR3 runs from the conserved cysteine through the conserved F or W. The D gene is left open where the match is weak. Some rows mark clone size as missing; the rest say once, few, many or name a class of expanded clone.

J gene | D gene | clone size | V gene | CDR3 DNA | CDR3 protein
TRBJ2-3 | TRBD2 | many | TRBV20-1 | TGCAGTGCTAGAGCGCAGTCGGGGCTAGCGGGCTTTGGCACAGATACGCAGTATTTT | CSARAQSGLAGFGTDTQYF
TRBJ1-1 | . | few | TRBV24-1 | TGTGCCACCAGTGATTTATACAGTCAGAACACTGAAGCTTTCTTT | CATSDLYSQNTEAFF
TRBJ1-2 | . | many | TRBV24-1 | TGTGCCACCAGTGAACCGGACAGATACTATGGCTACACCTTC | CATSEPDRYYGYTF
TRBJ2-7 | . | . | TRBV28 | TGTGCCAGCAGTTTGTCTCTACACGAGAGCTCCTACGAGCAGTACTTC | CASSLSLHESSYEQYF
TRBJ2-2 | TRBD1 | . | TRBV5-5 | TGTGCCAGCAGCCAGGGGTGGACAGGTAACACCGGGGAGCTGTTTTTT | CASSQGWTGNTGELFF
TRBJ1-1 | . | many | TRBV29-1 | TGCAGCGTTGAAGGTATTGGGGCAGCCATGAACACTGAAGCTTTCTTT | CSVEGIGAAMNTEAFF
TRBJ2-5 | . | many | TRBV18 | TGTGCCAGCTCAGGGTTTACGCAAGAGACCCAGTACTTC | CASSGFTQETQYF
TRBJ1-4 | . | . | TRBV10-3 | TGTGCCATCAGTGATGGGAGGGGTGAAAAACTGTTTTTT | CAISDGRGEKLFF
TRBJ1-4 | . | many | TRBV18 | TGTGCCAGCTCACCAGTTCCCGTCTCGGGTGAAAAACTGTTTTTT | CASSPVPVSGEKLFF
TRBJ2-3 | TRBD2 | many | TRBV12-3/TRBV12-4 | TGTGCCAGCAGCCCGTATCGCGGGGGGGGGAGCACAGATACGCAGTATTTT | CASSPYRGGGSTDTQYF
TRBJ1-1 | . | . | TRBV7-8 | TGTGCCAGTCAACGGGTCTCGAACACTGAAGCTTTCTTT | CASQRVSNTEAFF
TRBJ2-1 | . | . | TRBV6-5 | TGTGCCAGCAGTTACTCGAATCGAGGTAATGAGCAGTTCTTC | CASSYSNRGNEQFF
TRBJ2-1 | . | . | TRBV5-1 | TGCGCCAGCAGCTTGGAGTTCGGGCGGGCTTACTACAATGAGCAGTTCTTC | CASSLEFGRAYYNEQFF
TRBJ2-7 | TRBD1 | few | TRBV18 | TGTGCCAGCTCACCACGGGACAGACTTTCTACGTCCTACGAGCAGTACTTC | CASSPRDRLSTSYEQYF
TRBJ2-2 | TRBD1 | few | TRBV3-1 | TGTGCCAGCAGCCAGCTTAACAGGGGACGTGTGGAGCTGTTTTTT | CASSQLNRGRVELFF
TRBJ2-3 | . | few | TRBV20-1 | TGCAGTGCTACCCCTAGGGGGGGGGCCACAGATACGCAGTATTTT | CSATPRGGATDTQYF
TRBJ1-4 | TRBD1 | once | TRBV2 | TGTGCCAGCTTGAAGGGGACAGTGAAAAATGAAAAACTGTTTTTT | CASLKGTVKNEKLFF
TRBJ2-7 | TRBD1 | few | TRBV3-1 | TGTGCCAGCAGCCAAACTTACACAGGGGTCGAGCAGTACTTC | CASSQTYTGVEQYF
TRBJ2-7 | . | . | TRBV20-1 | TGCAGTGCTAGATACCCGGGTGGCGAGCAGTACTTC | CSARYPGGEQYF
TRBJ2-7 | TRBD1 | few | TRBV28 | TGTACCAGCAGCCACCGGGACAGGTTCTACGAGCAGTACTTC | CTSSHRDRFYEQYF
TRBJ2-7 | TRBD1 | . | TRBV20-1 | TGCAGTGCTAGCCAGGGACAGTCGACCTCCTACGAACAGTACTTC | CSASQGQSTSYEQYF
TRBJ2-5 | . | many | TRBV10-3 | TGTGCCATCAGTGACGACTACCAAGAGACCCAGTACTTC | CAISDDYQETQYF
TRBJ2-5 | . | many | TRBV9 | TGTGCCAGCAGCCCCCACTACCAAGAGACCCAGTACTTC | CASSPHYQETQYF
TRBJ2-7 | . | many | TRBV30 | TGTGCCTGGACGAGTGACTCCTACGAGCAGTACTTC | CAWTSDSYEQYF
TRBJ2-2 | . | . | TRBV5-1 | TGCGCCAGCAGCTTGGCGCGACTGGATCCCACCGGGGAGCTGTTTTTT | CASSLARLDPTGELFF
TRBJ2-1 | . | many | TRBV28 | TGTGCCAGCAGTTCTCGACGGAGTTACAATGAGCAGTTCTTC | CASSSRRSYNEQFF
TRBJ2-5 | . | few | TRBV5-6 | TGTGCCAGCAGTTTAAACGGGGGACACCAAGAGACCCAGTACTTC | CASSLNGGHQETQYF
TRBJ1-1 | . | many | TRBV6-2/TRBV6-3 | TGTGCCAGCAGCCACAACGGTGTGGCTGAAGCTTTCTTT | CASSHNGVAEAFF
TRBJ2-2 | TRBD2 | many | TRBV7-9 | TGTGCCAGCAGCTCCTTTAGCGGGAGGGATACCGGGGAGCTGTTTTTT | CASSSFSGRDTGELFF
TRBJ1-4 | . | . | TRBV7-8 | TGTGCCAGCAGCTTAGCTCGGTCCGCGCGGGAAAAACTGTTTTTT | CASSLARSAREKLFF
TRBJ2-5 | TRBD2 | many | TRBV9 | TGTGCCAGCAGCCTCGGGGGGGGGCTAGAGACCCAGTACTTC | CASSLGGGLETQYF
TRBJ1-1 | . | . | TRBV29-1 | TGCAGCGTTGACCAGGGCTACAACACTGAAGCTTTCTTT | CSVDQGYNTEAFF
TRBJ1-1 | TRBD1 | many | TRBV4-1 | TGCGCCAGCAGCGGACAGGGCTACACTGAAGCTTTCTTT | CASSGQGYTEAFF
TRBJ2-7 | . | . | TRBV29-1 | TGCAGCGTTGGGTCCGGGATTGGCGACGAGCAGTACTTC | CSVGSGIGDEQYF
TRBJ1-4 | TRBD1 | many | TRBV15 | TGTGCCACCTTAGACAGGGGTTCGTCAACTAATGAAAAACTGTTTTTT | CATLDRGSSTNEKLFF
TRBJ2-1 | . | . | TRBV5-1 | TGCGCCAGCAGCCCCGGGACAAATACCTACAATGAGCAGTTCTTC | CASSPGTNTYNEQFF
TRBJ2-5 | TRBD2 | few | TRBV4-1 | TGCGCCAGCAGCCAACTCGGACTAGCGGGAGTAGAGACCCAGTACTTC | CASSQLGLAGVETQYF
TRBJ2-7 | . | many | TRBV7-9 | TGTGCCAGCAGCTTAGTGGTGGCGACCGTGCAGTACTTC | CASSLVVATVQYF
TRBJ1-5 | TRBD1 | few | TRBV19 | TGTGCCAGTAGTACGGGACAGGGGGACAATCAGCCCCAGCATTTT | CASSTGQGDNQPQHF
TRBJ2-1 | . | many | TRBV30 | TGTGCCGGTACGACAGGTTACAATGAGCAGTTCTTC | CAGTTGYNEQFF
TRBJ2-7 | TRBD1 | few | TRBV18 | TGTGCCAGCTCACCCCGGGACAGGGTGGGGGAGCAGTACTTC | CASSPRDRVGEQYF
TRBJ2-7 | TRBD2 | . | TRBV20-1 | TGCAGTGCTTACTCTCGACTAGCGCGAAGCTCCTACGAGCAGTACTTC | CSAYSRLARSSYEQYF
TRBJ2-7 | . | many | TRBV7-2 | TGTGCCAGCAGCAACCACGAGCAGTACTTC | CASSNHEQYF
TRBJ1-1 | . | many | TRBV6-2/TRBV6-3 | TGTGCCAGCAGTGTAGAGCTTGACACTGAAGCTTTCTTT | CASSVELDTEAFF
TRBJ2-2 | TRBD2 | . | TRBV27 | TGTGCCAGCAGCCTAGCGGGAGGCGGGGTCGGGGAGCTGTTTTTT | CASSLAGGGVGELFF
TRBJ2-5 | TRBD1 | many | TRBV12-3/TRBV12-4 | TGTGCCAGCAATTCGATCAAATACCGGGACAGGGATTGGGAGACCCAGTACTTC | CASNSIKYRDRDWETQYF